This T cell receptor (beta chain) was identified in a study of blood T cell repertoires in COVID-19. About the study: Researchers got acute and convalescent COVID-19 samples from the United States, Italy and Spain. From T cells, B-cell-depleted T cells, or PBMCs came the material, which was cDNA or gDNA.

Authors' processing steps: Cell counts per sample came from amplifying reference gene primers. Sequencing used immunoSEQ multiplex PCR; TCRdb keeps in-frame clones, though not all of them. V and J calls and clone size are those listed in that table; D and trimming were worked out from the DNA. Of around 260,000 clones in the sample, 85% are singletons; the top ten hold roughly 15%. The CDR3 totals 15 residues. Germline CDR1 and CDR2: SGDLS and YYNGEE. With V trimmed by 4 bases and J by 0 bases, 4 bases remained unmatched. The clonotype originates from a human donor in a cohort sampled during active COVID-19. Sequencing input: peripheral blood. The chain uses TRBV9 and TRBJ2-1; TRBD1 aligns across 7 bases. As DNA, the CDR3 is TGTGCCAGCAGCAGGGGACAGACCTCCTACAATGAGCAGTTCTTC. Protein product: CASSRGQTSYNEQFF. Full variable domain (missing parts from reference TRBV9 and TRBJ2-1): DSGVTQTPKHLITATGQRVTLRCSPRSGDLSVYWYQQSLDQGLQFLIQYYNGEERAKGNILERFSAQQFPDLHSELNLSSLELGDSALYFCASSRGQTSYNEQFFGPGTRLTVL.